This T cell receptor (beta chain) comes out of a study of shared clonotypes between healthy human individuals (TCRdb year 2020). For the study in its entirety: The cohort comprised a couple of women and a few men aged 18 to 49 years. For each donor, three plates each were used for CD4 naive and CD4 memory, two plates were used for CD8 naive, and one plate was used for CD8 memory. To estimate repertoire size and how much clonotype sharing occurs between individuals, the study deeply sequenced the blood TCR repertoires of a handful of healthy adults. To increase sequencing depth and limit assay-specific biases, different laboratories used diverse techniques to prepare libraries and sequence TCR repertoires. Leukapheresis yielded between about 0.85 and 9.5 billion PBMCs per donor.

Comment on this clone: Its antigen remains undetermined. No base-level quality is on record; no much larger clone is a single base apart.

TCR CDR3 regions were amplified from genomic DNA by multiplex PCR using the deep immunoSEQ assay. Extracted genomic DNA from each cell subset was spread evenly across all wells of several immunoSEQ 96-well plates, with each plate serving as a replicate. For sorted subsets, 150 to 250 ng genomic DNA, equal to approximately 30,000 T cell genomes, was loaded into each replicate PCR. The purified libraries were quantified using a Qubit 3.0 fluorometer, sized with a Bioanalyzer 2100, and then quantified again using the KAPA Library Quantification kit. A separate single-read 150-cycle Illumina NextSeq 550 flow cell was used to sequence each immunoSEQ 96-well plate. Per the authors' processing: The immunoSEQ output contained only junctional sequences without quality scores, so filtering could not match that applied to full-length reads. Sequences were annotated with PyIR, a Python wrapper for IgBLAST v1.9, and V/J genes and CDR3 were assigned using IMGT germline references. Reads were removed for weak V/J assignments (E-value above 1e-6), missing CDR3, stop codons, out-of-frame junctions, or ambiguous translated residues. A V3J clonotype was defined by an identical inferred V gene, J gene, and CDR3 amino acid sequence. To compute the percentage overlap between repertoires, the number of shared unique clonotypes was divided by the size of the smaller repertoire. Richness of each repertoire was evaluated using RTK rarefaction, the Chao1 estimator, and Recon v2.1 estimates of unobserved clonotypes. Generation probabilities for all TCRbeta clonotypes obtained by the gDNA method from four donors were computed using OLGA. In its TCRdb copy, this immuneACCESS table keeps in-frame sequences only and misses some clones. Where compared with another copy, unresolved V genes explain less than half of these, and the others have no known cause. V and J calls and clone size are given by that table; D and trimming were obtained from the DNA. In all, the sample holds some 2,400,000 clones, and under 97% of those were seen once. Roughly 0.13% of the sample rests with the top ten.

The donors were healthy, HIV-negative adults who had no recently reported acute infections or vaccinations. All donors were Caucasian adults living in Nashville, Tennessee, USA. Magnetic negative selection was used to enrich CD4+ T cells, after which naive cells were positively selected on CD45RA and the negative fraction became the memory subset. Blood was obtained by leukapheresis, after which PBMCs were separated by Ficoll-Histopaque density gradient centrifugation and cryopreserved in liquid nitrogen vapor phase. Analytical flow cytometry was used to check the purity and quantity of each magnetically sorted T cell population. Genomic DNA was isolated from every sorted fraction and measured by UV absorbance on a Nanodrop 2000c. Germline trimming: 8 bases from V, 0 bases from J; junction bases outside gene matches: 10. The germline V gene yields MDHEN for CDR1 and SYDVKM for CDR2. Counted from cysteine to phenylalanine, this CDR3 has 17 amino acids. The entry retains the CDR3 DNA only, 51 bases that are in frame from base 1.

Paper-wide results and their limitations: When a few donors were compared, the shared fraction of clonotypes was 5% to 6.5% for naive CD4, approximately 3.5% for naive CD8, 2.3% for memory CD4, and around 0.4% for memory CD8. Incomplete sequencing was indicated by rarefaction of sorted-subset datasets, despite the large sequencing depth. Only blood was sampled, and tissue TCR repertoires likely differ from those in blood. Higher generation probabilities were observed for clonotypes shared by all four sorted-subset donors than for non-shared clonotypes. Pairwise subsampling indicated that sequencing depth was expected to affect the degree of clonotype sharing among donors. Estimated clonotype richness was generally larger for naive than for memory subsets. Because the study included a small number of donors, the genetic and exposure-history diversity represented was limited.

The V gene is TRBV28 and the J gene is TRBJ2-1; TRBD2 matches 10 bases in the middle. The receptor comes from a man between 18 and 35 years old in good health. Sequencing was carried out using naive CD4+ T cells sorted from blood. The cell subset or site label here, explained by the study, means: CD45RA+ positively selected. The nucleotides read TGTGCCAGCCTCCCTAGCGGGAGACTGAGCTCCTACAATGAGCAGTTCTTC. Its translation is CASLPSGRLSSYNEQFF.